The 15 T cell receptor beta chains listed next were all sequenced from one sample in a study of vaccination effects on CD4 cells after COVID-19. Expansion with viral peptide pools was applied to antigen-specific CD4+ T cells by the ViraFEST assay prior to sequencing. Between days 9 and 11 of culture, CD4+ T cells were separated out. PCR-confirmed SARS-CoV-2 infection occurred in the person between March and December 2020. Everyone in the study got two shots of either the BNT162b2 or mRNA-1273 vaccine. For these receptors, no antigen is known. The table came from immunoSEQ multiplex PCR; TCRdb's copy has only in-frame clones and leaves some out. The sample lists about 18,000 clones, 76% occurring once. The sample in question was CD4+ T cells from PBMCs cultured with SARS-CoV-2 spike peptides, obtained after COVID-19 vaccination. The receptors here all came from a human donor who had a prior SARS-CoV-2 infection.

This clone has more than one count but fewer than ten. The V call is TRBV6-5, the J call TRBJ2-7; D not resolved. CDR1 MNHEY and CDR2 SVGAGI come from the germline V gene. CDR3 size: 14 residues. Trimming removed 4 bases at V and 4 bases at J, with 14 bases between. CDR3 loop: CASSSGPRRYEQYF. CDR3 DNA: TGTGCCAGCAGTTCTGGGCCCAGACGTTACGAGCAGTACTTC.

The rearrangement links TRBV5-1 to TRBJ1-1; tentatively, D is TRBD1 (5 bases). The CDR3 sequence is 15 residues long. The ends were cut back, 0 bases at V and 0 bases at J, with 9 bases in the middle. Germline lookup yields CDR1 SGHRS and CDR2 YFSETQ. CDR3 in amino acids: CASSLAAGLNTEAFF. CDR3 bases: TGCGCCAGCAGCTTGGCCGCGGGGCTGAACACTGAAGCTTTCTTT.

The chain employs TRBV5-6 and TRBJ2-7; D is tentatively TRBD1 or TRBD2 (5 bases each). Trimming cost V 4 bases and J 4 bases, with 21 bases left between them. The germline gives CDR1 SGHDT, CDR2 YYEEEE. The CDR3 is 16 residues long. CDR3 residues: CASSPWGRTNLYEQYF. Written as DNA, the CDR3 is TGTGCCAGCAGCCCGTGGGGACGGACAAACCTTTACGAGCAGTACTTC.

The chain uses TRBV28 and TRBJ2-1; 9 nucleotides match TRBD2. Germline CDR1 MDHEN, CDR2 SYDVKM. Trimming cost V 5 bases and J 0 bases; bases outside gene matches: 8. The CDR3 is 17 amino acids. Here the CDR3 DNA reads TGTGCCAGCAGTCCAATTACTAGCGGGTACTCCTACAATGAGCAGTTCTTC. It is translated as CASSPITSGYSYNEQFF.

The rearrangement links TRBV18 to TRBJ2-5; unclear D gene. V lost 4 bases to trimming and J lost 1 base, with 10 bases between them. The CDR3 sequence is 14 residues long. CDR1 is KGHSH, CDR2 LQKENI, per germline. CDR3 protein: CASSHTELQETQYF. Written as DNA, the CDR3 is TGTGCCAGCTCACACACAGAACTCCAAGAGACCCAGTACTTC. Based on the CDR3 plus reference TRBV18 and TRBJ2-5, the full variable domain is NAGVMQNPRHLVRRRGQEARLRCSPMKGHSHVYWYRQLPEEGLKFMVYLQKENIIDESGMPKERFSAEFPKEGPSILRIQQVVRGDSAAYFCASSHTELQETQYFGPGTRLLVL.

V is TRBV7-8 and J is TRBJ2-1; unclear D gene. V lost 7 bases and J lost 1, with 20 bases in between. CDR3 length: 17 amino acids. Germline values: CDR1 SGHVS, CDR2 FQNEAQ. CDR3 residues: CASKTLLPGLSYNEQFF. The CDR3, as DNA: TGTGCCAGCAAAACCCTCCTCCCGGGCCTGTCCTACAATGAGCAGTTCTTC.

The chain recombines TRBV4-1 with TRBJ2-1, with 8 bases aligning to TRBD1. Germline values: CDR1 MGHRA, CDR2 YSYEKL. The CDR3 length is 15 residues. The trim removed 4 bases at V and 7 bases at J, leaving 9 bases unmatched. The CDR3 DNA reads TGCGCCAGCAGCCGTGGGCAGGGGGCTTGGAATGAGCAGTTCTTC. The encoded protein is CASSRGQGAWNEQFF.

CDR3 protein: CASSDANYGYTF. The CDR3 DNA follows: TGTGCCAGCAGTGACGCGAACTATGGCTACACCTTC. The J gene is TRBJ1-2, the V gene TRBV2; the D is unclear. The ends were cut back, 3 bases at V and 2 bases at J, with 4 bases in the middle. CDR3 length equals 12 residues. Germline values: CDR1 SNHLY, CDR2 FYNNEI.

This clone has just a few counts. The chain carries TRBV20-1 and TRBJ1-2, with 8 bases that match TRBD1. Trimming took 6 bases from V and 8 from J; bases not matched to a gene: 5. The germline V gene encodes CDR1 DFQATT and CDR2 SNEGSKA (reference sequence). This CDR3 is 11 amino acids long. CDR3 DNA: TGCAGTGCCTGGGACAGGAACGGCTACACCTTC. As protein: CSAWDRNGYTF.

This clone has more than one count but fewer than ten. The chain links TRBV18 to TRBJ2-3, with 9 nucleotides matching TRBD2. V lost 4 bases and J lost 4; bases outside the gene matches: 3. The CDR3 is 14 residues long. Germline V gives CDR1 KGHSH, CDR2 LQKENI. The CDR3 is CASSHSGSSDTQYF. CDR3 DNA: TGTGCCAGCTCACATAGCGGGAGTTCAGATACGCAGTATTTT.

The chain couples TRBV10-3 to TRBJ2-7, with a weak D call TRBD1 (5 bases). The CDR3 loop spans 14 amino acids. Germline assignment: CDR1 ENHRY and CDR2 SYGVKD. Trimming took off 5 bases at V and 3 bases at J, with 14 bases between the two ends. The CDR3 protein is CAISNPRDSYEQYF. The DNA of the CDR3 is TGTGCCATCAGTAATCCCCGAGACAGCTACGAGCAGTACTTC.

In this sample, this clone turned up once. The CDR3 spells CASSSLAGHTTDTQYF. DNA of the CDR3: TGTGCCAGCAGCTCCTTAGCGGGGCACACCACAGATACGCAGTATTTT. This rearrangement joins TRBV11-2 to TRBJ2-3; 8 bases are shared with TRBD2. Germline CDR1 reads SGHAT; CDR2 reads FQNNGV. The CDR3 totals 16 residues. The V and J ends lost 4 bases and 2 bases, in that order; junction bases with no gene match: 8.

The CDR3 here is CSASHVADRPYEQYF. The CDR3 bases are TGCAGTGCTAGTCATGTCGCAGACAGGCCCTACGAGCAGTACTTC. The gene calls are TRBV20-1 and TRBJ2-7, with D perhaps TRBD1 (6 bases). The CDR3 has 15 amino acids. Germline CDR1 and CDR2: DFQATT and SNEGSKA (reference sequence). V was trimmed by 3 bases and J by 2 bases, leaving 17 bases between them.

The rearrangement uses TRBV11-2 and TRBJ1-1, with D possibly being TRBD1 (5 bases). This CDR3 contains 14 residues. With 1 base removed from V and 5 bases from J, the gap between germline ends came to 11 bases. Per the germline V gene, CDR1 is SGHAT and CDR2 is FQNNGV. This CDR3 is CASSLVGGETEAFF. In DNA, the CDR3 is TGTGCCAGCAGCTTAGTTGGAGGGGAAACTGAAGCTTTCTTT.

The chain is built from TRBV24-1 and TRBJ2-3, with D tentatively TRBD1 (6 bases). V was clipped by 6 bases and J by 0 bases, with 12 bases between them. The CDR3 is 15 residues long. Germline V lookup: CDR1 KGHDR, CDR2 SFDVKD. The CDR3 here is CATSLGGFSTDTQYF. The CDR3 DNA reads as TGTGCCACCAGTTTAGGGGGATTTAGCACAGATACGCAGTATTTT.